This T cell receptor beta chain appears in the sequencing data of a study of OX40 agonist ivuxolimab in advanced cancers. Background on the study: Patients with prior anti-PD-1, anti-PD-L1 or anti-CTLA-4 therapy were eligible; 35% to 50% had some. Three patients, one with hepatocellular carcinoma and two with cutaneous melanoma, responded partially.

Germline V CDR1 and CDR2: SGHNT, YYREEE (reference sequence). The ends were cut back, 4 bases at V and 2 bases at J, with 9 bases in the middle. The CDR3 runs to 13 residues. Profiling relied on immunoSEQ multiplex PCR, and the TCRdb table lists in-frame clones only, not all of them. The sample has 80,000 to 100,000 clones, roughly 94% seen once. A history of autoimmune disease or systemic immunosuppression excluded patients. This receptor was identified in an adult with an advanced solid tumor such as melanoma, head and neck, liver or kidney cancer. The rearrangement links TRBV5-4 to TRBJ1-2; D unclear. The sequencing used CD4+ or CD8+ T cells sorted from blood, collected in a trial of the OX40 agonist ivuxolimab. CDR3 amino acids: CASSQALNYGYTF. The CDR3 region has the DNA TGTGCCAGCAGCCAAGCCCTCAACTATGGCTACACCTTC.